This T cell receptor beta chain appears in the sequencing data of a study of beta chain features in type 1 diabetes. The CDR3 spans 12 residues. From germline, CDR1 is SNHLY and CDR2 FYNNEI. Trimming took off 7 bases at V and 3 bases at J, with 6 bases between the two ends. This clone was counted a few times. Its antigen is currently unknown. cDNA synthesis used the whole RNA isolate, giving expressed TCRB sequences. Profiling relied on immunoSEQ multiplex PCR, and the TCRdb table lists in-frame clones only, not all of them. The sample holds 150,000 to 200,000 clones, roughly 9% seen once. General study findings and limits: Patients' naive, central memory and regulatory TCRB repertoires appeared more alike than those of healthy donors. When Type 1 diabetes patients were examined, their TCRB CDR3s proved moderately but significantly shorter in all four CD4+ subsets.

Sorted CD4+ subsets: naive, central memory, regulatory, stem cell-like memory (CD45RO/CCR7/CD25/CD127/CD95/CD27 panel). The clonotype originates from a woman in her thirties with type 1 diabetes. The sequenced material came from central memory CD4+ T cells from blood. The chain joins TRBV2 to TRBJ2-2; no definite D call. CDR3 nucleotide sequence: TGTGCCAGCACCGTCTACACCGGGGAGCTGTTTTTT. This gives the protein CASTVYTGELFF.